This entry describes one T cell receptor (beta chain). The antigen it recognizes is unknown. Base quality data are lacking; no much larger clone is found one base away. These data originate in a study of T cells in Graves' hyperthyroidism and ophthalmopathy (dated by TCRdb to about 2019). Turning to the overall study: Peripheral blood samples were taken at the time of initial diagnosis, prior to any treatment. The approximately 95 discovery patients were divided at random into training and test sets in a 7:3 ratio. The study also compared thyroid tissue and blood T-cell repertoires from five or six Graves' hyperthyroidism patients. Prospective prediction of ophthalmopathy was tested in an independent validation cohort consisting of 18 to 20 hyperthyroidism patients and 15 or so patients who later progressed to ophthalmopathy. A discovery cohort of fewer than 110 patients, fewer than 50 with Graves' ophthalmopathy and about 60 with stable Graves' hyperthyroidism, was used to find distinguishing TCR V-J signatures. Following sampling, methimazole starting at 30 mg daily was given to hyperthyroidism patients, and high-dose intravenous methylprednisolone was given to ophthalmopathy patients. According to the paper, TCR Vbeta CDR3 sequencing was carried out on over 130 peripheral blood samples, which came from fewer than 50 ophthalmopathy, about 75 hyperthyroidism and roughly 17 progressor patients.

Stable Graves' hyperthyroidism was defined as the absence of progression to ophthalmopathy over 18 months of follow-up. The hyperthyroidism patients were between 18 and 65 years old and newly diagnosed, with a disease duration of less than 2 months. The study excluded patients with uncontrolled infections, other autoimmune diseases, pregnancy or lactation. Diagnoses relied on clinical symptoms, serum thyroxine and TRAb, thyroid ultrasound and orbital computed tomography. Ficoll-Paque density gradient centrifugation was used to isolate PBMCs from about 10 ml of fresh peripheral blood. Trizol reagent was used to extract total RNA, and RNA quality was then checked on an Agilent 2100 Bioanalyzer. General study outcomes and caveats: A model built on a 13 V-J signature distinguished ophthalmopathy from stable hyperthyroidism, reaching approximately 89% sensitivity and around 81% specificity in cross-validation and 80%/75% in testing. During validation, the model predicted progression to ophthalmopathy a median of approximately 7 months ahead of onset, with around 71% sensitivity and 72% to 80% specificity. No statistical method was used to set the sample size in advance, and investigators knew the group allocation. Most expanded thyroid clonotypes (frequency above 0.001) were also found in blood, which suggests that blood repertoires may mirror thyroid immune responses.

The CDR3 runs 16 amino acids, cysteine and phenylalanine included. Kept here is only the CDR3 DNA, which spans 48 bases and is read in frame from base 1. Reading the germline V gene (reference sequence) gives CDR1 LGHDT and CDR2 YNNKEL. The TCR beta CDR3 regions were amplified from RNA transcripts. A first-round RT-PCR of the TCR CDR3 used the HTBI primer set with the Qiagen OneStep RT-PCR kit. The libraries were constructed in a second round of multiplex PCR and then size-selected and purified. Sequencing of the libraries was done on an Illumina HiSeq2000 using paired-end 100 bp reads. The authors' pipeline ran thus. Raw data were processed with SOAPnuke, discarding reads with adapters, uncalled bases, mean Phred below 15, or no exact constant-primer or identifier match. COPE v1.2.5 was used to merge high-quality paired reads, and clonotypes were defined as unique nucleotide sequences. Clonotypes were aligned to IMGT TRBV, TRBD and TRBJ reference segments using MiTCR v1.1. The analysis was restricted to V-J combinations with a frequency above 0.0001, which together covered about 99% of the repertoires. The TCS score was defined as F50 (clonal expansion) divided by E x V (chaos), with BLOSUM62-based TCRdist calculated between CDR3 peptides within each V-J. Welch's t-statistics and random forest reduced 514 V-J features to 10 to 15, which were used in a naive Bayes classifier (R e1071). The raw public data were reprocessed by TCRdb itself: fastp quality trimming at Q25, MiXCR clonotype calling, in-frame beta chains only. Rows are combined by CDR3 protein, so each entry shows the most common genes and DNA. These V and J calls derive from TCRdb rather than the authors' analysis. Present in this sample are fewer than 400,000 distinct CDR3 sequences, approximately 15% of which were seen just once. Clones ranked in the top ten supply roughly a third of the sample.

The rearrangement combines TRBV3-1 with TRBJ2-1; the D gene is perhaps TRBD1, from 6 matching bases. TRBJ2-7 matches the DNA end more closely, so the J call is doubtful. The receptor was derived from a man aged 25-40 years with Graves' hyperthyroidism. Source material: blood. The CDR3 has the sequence CASSLRGPPSYNEQYF. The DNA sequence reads TGTGCCAGCAGCCTCAGGGGACCCCCCTCCTACAATGAGCAGTACTTC.